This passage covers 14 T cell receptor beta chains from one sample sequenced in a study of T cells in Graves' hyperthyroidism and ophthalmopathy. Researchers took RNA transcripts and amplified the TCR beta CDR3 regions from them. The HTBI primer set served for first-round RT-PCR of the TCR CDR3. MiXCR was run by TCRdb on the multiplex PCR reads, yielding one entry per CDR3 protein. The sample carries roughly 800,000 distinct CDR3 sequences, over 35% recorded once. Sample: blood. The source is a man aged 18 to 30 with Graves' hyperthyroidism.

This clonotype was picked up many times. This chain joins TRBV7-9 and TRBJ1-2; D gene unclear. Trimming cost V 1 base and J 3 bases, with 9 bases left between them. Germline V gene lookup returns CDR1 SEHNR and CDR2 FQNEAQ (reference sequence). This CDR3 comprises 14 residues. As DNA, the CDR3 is TGTGCCAGCAGCTTAGGCAGCTCTGACTATGGCTACACCTTC. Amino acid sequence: CASSLGSSDYGYTF.

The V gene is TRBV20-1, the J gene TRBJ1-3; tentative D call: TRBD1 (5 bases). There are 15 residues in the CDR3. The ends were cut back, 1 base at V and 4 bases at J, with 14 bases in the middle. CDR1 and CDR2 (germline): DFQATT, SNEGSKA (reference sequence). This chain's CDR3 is CSARGGEGGGNTIYF. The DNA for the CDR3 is TGCAGTGCTAGAGGGGGGGAGGGAGGAGGAAACACCATATATTTT.

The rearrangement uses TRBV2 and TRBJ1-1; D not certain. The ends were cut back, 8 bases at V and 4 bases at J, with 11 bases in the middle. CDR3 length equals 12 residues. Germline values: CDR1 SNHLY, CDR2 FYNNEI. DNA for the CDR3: TGTGCCAGCTTAGCTAAGGCCACTGAAGCTTTCTTT. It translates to CASLAKATEAFF.

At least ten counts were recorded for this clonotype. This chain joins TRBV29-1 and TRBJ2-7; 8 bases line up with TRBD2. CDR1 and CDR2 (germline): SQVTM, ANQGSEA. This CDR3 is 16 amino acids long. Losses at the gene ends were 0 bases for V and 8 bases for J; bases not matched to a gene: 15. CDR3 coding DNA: TGCAGCGTTGAAGATCGTGGAGGACTAGCCGACCTACAGCAGTACTTC. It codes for CSVEDRGGLADLQQYF.

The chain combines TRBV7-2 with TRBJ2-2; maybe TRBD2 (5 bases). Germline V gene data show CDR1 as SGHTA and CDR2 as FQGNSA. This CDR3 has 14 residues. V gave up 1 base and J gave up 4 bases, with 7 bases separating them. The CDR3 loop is CASSLVRGTGELFF. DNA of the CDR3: TGTGCCAGCAGCTTAGTTCGGGGCACCGGGGAGCTGTTTTTT.

This chain's CDR3 is CASETAGVNTGELFF. The CDR3 bases are TGTGCCAGCGAGACAGCGGGGGTGAACACCGGGGAGCTGTTTTTT. The chain uses TRBV2 and TRBJ2-2; 8 bases are a match to TRBD2. The CDR3 is made up of 15 amino acids. Trimming took 8 bases from V and 1 from J; bases not matched to a gene: 6. Germline V CDR1 and CDR2: SNHLY, FYNNEI.

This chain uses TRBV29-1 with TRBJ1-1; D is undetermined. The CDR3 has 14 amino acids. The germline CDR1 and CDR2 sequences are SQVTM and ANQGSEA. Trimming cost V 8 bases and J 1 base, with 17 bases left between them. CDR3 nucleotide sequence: TGCAGCAGTTACGGCACAGTGAGGAACACTGAAGCTTTCTTT. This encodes CSSYGTVRNTEAFF.

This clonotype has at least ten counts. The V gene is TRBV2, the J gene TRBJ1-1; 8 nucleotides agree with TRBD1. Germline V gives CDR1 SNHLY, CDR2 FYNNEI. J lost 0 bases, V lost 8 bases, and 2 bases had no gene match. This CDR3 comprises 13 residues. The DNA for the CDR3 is TGTGCCAGCCCGGGACAGGTGAACACTGAAGCTTTCTTT. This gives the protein CASPGQVNTEAFF.

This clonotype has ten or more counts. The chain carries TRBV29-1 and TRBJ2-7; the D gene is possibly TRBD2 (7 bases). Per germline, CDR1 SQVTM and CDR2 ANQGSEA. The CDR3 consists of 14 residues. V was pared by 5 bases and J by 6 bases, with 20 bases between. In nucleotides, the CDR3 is TGCAGCGTTTCTTGGGCGGGGGCGAGGGTCGAGCAGTACTTC. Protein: CSVSWAGARVEQYF.

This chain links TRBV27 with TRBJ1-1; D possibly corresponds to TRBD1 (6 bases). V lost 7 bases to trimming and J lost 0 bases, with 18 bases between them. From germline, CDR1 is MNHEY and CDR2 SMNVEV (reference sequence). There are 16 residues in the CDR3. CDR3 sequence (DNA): TGTGCCAGCAAACCCAACGGGGACACTATGAACACTGAAGCTTTCTTT. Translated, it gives CASKPNGDTMNTEAFF.

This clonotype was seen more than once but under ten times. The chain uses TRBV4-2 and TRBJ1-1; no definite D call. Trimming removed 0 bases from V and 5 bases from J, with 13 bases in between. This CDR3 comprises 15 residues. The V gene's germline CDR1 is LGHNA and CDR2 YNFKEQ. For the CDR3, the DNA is TGTGCCAGCAGCCAAGATCGCTGGGCCGGGACTGAAGCTTTCTTT. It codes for CASSQDRWAGTEAFF.

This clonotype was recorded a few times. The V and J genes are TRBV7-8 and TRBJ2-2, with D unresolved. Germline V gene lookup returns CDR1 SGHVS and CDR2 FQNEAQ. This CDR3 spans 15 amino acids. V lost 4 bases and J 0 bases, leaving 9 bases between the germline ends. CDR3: CASSSKTSNTGELFF. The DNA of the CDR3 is TGTGCCAGCAGCTCGAAAACGTCGAACACCGGGGAGCTGTTTTTT. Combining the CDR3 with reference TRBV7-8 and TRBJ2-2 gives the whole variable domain GAGVSQSPRYKVAKRGQDVALRCDPISGHVSLFWYQQALGQGPEFLTYFQNEAQLDKSGLPSDRFFAERPEGSVSTLKIQRTQQEDSAVYLCASSSKTSNTGELFFGEGSRLTVL.

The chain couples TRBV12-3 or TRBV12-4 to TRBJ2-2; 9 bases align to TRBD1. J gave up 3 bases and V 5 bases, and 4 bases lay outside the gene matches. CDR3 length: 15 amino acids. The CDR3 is CASSVWDRDTGELFF. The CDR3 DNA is TGTGCCAGCAGTGTATGGGACAGGGACACCGGGGAGCTGTTTTTT.

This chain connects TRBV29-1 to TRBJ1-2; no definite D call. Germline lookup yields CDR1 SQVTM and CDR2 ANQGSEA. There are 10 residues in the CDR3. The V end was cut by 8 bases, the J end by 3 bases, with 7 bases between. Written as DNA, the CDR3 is TGCAGCAGGTCTGACTATGGCTACACCTTC. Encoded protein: CSRSDYGYTF.